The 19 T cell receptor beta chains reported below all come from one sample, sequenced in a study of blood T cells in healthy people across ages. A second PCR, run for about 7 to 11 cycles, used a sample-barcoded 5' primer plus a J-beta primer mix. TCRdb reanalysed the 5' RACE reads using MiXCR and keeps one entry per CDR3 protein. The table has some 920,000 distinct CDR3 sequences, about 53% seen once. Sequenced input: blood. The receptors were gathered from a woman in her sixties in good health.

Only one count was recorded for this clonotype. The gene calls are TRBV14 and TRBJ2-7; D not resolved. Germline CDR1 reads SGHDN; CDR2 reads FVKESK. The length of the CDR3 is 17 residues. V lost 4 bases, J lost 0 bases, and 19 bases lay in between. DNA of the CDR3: TGTGCCAGCAGCCCCCACTTAGGGAAATCCTCCTCCTACGAGCAGTACTTC. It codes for CASSPHLGKSSSYEQYF.

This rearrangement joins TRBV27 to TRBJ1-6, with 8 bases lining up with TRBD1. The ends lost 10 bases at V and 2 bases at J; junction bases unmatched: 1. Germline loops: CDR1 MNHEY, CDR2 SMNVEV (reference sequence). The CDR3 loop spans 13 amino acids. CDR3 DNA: TGTGCCACACAGGGGGCCTATAATTCACCCCTCCACTTT. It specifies CATQGAYNSPLHF.

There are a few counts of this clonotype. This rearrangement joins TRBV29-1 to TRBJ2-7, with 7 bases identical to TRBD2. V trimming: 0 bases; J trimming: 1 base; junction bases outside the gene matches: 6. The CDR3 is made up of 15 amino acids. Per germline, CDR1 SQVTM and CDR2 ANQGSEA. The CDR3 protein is CSVEEGGGWSYEQYF. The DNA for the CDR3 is TGCAGCGTTGAAGAAGGCGGGGGTTGGTCCTACGAGCAGTACTTC.

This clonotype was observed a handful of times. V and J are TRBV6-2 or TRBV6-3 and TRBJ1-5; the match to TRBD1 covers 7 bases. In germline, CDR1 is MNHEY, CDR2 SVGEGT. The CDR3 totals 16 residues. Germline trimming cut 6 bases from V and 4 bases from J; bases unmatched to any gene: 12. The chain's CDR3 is CASRTRRQGKNQPQHF. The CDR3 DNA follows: TGTGCCAGCAGAACCAGACGACAGGGAAAGAATCAGCCCCAGCATTTT.

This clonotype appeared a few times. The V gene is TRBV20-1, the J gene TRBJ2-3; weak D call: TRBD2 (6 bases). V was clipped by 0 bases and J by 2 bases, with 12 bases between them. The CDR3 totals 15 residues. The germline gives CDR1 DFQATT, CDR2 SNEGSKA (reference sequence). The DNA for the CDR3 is TGCAGTGCTAGAGATATAAGGACTACCACAGATACGCAGTATTTT. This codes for CSARDIRTTTDTQYF.

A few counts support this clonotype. The CDR3 region is CASTEETSGTDTQYF. DNA of the CDR3: TGTGCCAGCACCGAGGAGACTAGCGGCACAGATACGCAGTATTTT. V is TRBV6-2 or TRBV6-3 and J is TRBJ2-3; 8 bases are shared with TRBD2. Germline V CDR1 and CDR2: MNHEY, SVGEGT. V lost 7 bases to trimming and J lost 1 base; unmatched junction nucleotides: 7. The CDR3 runs to 15 residues.

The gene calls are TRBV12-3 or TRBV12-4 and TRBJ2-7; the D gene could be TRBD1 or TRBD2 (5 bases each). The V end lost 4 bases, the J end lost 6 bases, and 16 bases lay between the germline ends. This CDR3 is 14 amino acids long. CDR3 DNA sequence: TGTGCCAGCAGTTCCAACGGGGCTGCTGGCGAGCAGTACTTC. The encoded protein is CASSSNGAAGEQYF.

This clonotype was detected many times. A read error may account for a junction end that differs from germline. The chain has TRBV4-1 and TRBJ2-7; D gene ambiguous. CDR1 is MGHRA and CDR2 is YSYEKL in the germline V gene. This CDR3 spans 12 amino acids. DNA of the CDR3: TGTGCCAGCAGCCAAGTGGGCTACGAGCAGTACTTC. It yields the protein CASSQVGYEQYF.

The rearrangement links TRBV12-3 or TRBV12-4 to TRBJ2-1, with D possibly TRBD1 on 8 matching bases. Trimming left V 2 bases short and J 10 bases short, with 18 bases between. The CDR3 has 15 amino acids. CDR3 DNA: TGTGCCAGCAGTTTAACGGGCCCACAGGGGGGGGAGCAGTTCTTC. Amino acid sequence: CASSLTGPQGGEQFF.

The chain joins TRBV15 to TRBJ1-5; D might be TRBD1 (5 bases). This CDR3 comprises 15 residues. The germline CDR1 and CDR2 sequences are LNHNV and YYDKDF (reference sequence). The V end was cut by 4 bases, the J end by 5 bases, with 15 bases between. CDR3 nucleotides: TGTGCCACCAGCACTGTCCTGGGGGGTGATCAGCCCCAGCATTTT. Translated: CATSTVLGGDQPQHF.

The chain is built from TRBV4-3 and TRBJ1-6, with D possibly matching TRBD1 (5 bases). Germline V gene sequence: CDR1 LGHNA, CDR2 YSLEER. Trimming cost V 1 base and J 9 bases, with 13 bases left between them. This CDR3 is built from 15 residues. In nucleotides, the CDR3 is TGCGCCAGCAGCCAAGCTCAGGGTTTGAGTTCACCCCTCCACTTT. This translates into CASSQAQGLSSPLHF.

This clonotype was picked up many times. CDR3 coding DNA: TGTGCCAGCGGACAAAATGGTGTAGAGACCCAGTACTTC. It encodes CASGQNGVETQYF. The chain recombines TRBV3-1 with TRBJ2-5; tentatively, D is TRBD1 (5 bases). The CDR3 covers 13 residues. V lost 8 bases, J lost 4 bases, and 14 bases lay in between. Germline CDR1 and CDR2: LGHDT and YNNKEL (reference sequence).

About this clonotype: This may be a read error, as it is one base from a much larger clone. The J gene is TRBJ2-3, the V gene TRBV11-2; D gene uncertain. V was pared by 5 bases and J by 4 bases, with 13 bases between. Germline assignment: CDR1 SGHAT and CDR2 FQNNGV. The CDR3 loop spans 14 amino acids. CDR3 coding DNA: TGTGCCAGCAGCACAGACAAGGGTTCAGATACGCAGTATTTT. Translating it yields CASSTDKGSDTQYF.

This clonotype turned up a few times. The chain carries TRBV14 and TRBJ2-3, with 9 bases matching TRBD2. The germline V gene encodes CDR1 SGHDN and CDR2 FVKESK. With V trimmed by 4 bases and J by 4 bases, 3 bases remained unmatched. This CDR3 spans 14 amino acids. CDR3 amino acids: CASSLAGAADTQYF. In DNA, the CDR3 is TGTGCCAGCAGCCTAGCGGGAGCCGCAGATACGCAGTATTTT.

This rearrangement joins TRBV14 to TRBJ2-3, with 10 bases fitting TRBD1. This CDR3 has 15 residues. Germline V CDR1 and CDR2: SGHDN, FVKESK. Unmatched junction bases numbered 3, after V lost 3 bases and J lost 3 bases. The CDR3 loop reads CASSQTGGATDTQYF. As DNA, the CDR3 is TGTGCCAGCAGCCAGACAGGGGGCGCGACAGATACGCAGTATTTT.

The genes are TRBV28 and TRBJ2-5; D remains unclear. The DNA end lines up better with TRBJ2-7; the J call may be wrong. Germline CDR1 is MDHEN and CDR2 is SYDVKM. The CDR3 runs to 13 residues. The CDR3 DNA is TGTGCCAGTACGAGAATGGTGTTCTACGAGCAGTACTTC. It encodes CASTRMVFYEQYF.

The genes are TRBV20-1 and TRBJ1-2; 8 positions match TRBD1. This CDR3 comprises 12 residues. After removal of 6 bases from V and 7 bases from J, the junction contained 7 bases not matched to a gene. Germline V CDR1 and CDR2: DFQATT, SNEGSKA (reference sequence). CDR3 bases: TGCAGTGCCGAGACAGGGGTCTTTGGCTACACCTTC. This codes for CSAETGVFGYTF.

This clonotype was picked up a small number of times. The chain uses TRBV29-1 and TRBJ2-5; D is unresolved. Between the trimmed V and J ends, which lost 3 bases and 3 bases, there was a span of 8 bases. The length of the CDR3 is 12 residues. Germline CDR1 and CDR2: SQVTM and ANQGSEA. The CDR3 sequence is CSVDLWEETQYF. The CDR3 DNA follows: TGCAGCGTTGACCTATGGGAAGAGACCCAGTACTTC.

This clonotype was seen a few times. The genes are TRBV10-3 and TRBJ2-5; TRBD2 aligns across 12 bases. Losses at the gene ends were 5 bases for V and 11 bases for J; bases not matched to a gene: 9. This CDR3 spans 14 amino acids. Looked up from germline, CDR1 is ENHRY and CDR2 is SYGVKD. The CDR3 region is CAISLTSGRGEQYF. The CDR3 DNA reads TGTGCCATCAGTCTGACTAGCGGGAGAGGGGAGCAGTACTTC.